The 4 T cell receptor beta chains presented below share a single source sample, sequenced in a study of T-cell reconstitution after alpha-beta-depleted transplantation in children. Preparation of the TCRbeta library used unique molecular identifiers. TCRdb analysed the PCR reads with MiXCR anew, one entry per CDR3 protein. Of around 340,000 distinct CDR3 sequences in the sample, roughly 15% are singletons; the top ten hold 3.5% to 4.5%. The sample here was PBMCs, taken from the stem cell graft. The receptors were gathered from a human donor who donated a stem cell graft to a child with Fanconi anemia.

This clonotype was seen a few times. V gene TRBV6-2 or TRBV6-3 combines with J gene TRBJ1-2, with D unclear. Germline V gene sequence: CDR1 MNHEY, CDR2 SVGEGT. The CDR3 runs to 14 residues. V was shortened by 7 bases and J by 4 bases, with 16 bases between the two germline ends. CDR3 sequence: CASTPGGRIYGYTF. The CDR3 nucleotides are TGTGCCAGCACCCCAGGCGGGCGGATCTATGGCTACACCTTC.

The J gene is TRBJ2-1, the V gene TRBV7-8; D call uncertain. Trimming removed 5 bases at V and 1 base at J, with 12 bases between. Germline values: CDR1 SGHVS, CDR2 FQNEAQ. The CDR3 extends over 15 amino acids. The CDR3 nucleotides read TGTGCCAGCAGCCGTGATGGGTTATCCTACAATGAGCAGTTCTTC. Translating gives CASSRDGLSYNEQFF.

This clonotype was counted at least ten times. V is TRBV27 and J is TRBJ2-7, with a weak D call TRBD2 (7 bases). The CDR3 is 13 amino acids. V was clipped by 3 bases and J by 5 bases, with 11 bases between them. Germline-derived CDR1 and CDR2 are MNHEY and SMNVEV (reference sequence). CDR3 region: CASSLGGHNEQYV. As DNA, the CDR3 is TGTGCCAGCAGTTTGGGGGGGCATAACGAGCAGTACGTC.

A note on this clonotype: One junction end does not reproduce the germline sequence, and a read error may be involved. The chain combines TRBV30 with TRBJ1-4, with D perhaps matching TRBD1 (6 bases). CDR1 and CDR2 (germline): GTSNPN, SVGIG (reference sequence). The CDR3 covers 16 residues. The CDR3 loop reads CAWSVTGGHSRDTPLF. DNA for the CDR3: TGTGCCTGGAGTGTCACGGGGGGACATTCTCGGGACACACCGTTATTT.